Listed here are 24 T cell receptor beta chains from one sample, sequenced in a study of T cell repertoires in cytomegalovirus infection. One entry per CDR3 protein, called by TCRdb with MiXCR from the reads. The sample has over 300,000 distinct CDR3 sequences, more than 8% seen once; the top ten hold 3.5% to 4.5%. Sequencing was done on a sample of PBMCs. These TCRs come from a human donor in good health (CMV status not recorded). Some clones in this sample may be carry-over from other donors' samples.

The rearrangement links TRBV12-3 or TRBV12-4 to TRBJ2-5; TRBD1 matches 10 bases. The trim removed 0 bases at V and 2 bases at J, leaving 3 bases unmatched. This CDR3 has 16 residues. This CDR3 reads CASSLAGTGVQETQYF. The CDR3 DNA is TGTGCCAGCAGTTTAGCCGGGACAGGGGTTCAAGAGACCCAGTACTTC.

This clonotype was observed a few times. This rearrangement joins TRBV7-2 to TRBJ2-3; D ambiguous. This CDR3 has 14 amino acids. The ends were cut back, 0 bases at V and 4 bases at J, with 8 bases in the middle. Germline V gene sequence: CDR1 SGHTA, CDR2 FQGNSA. CDR3 DNA: TGTGCCAGCAGCTTAGCGTCTGGGCCAGATACGCAGTATTTT. Translated: CASSLASGPDTQYF. The full variable domain, its missing parts supplied by reference TRBV7-2 and TRBJ2-3, is GAGVSQSPSNKVTEKGKDVELRCDPISGHTALYWYRQSLGQGLEFLIYFQGNSAPDKSGLPSDRFSAERTGGSVSTLTIQRTQQEDSAVYLCASSLASGPDTQYFGPGTRLTVL.

Comments on this clonotype: A read error is possible here, since a much larger clone lies one base away. The CDR3 nucleotides read TGCAGCGTTCAAGGGGAGGTGGGTAGCGGGAGTAATGAGCAGTTCTTC. It translates to CSVQGEVGSGSNEQFF. V is TRBV29-1 and J is TRBJ2-1, with 9 bases that match TRBD2. The germline gives CDR1 SQVTM, CDR2 ANQGSEA. After removal of 5 bases from V and 7 bases from J, the junction contained 15 bases not matched to a gene. The CDR3 has 16 residues.

This chain links TRBV25-1 with TRBJ1-1; 11 bases are shared with TRBD1. The CDR3 has 17 residues. CDR1 is MGHDK and CDR2 is SYGVNS in the germline V gene. The trim removed 2 bases at V and 5 bases at J, leaving 10 bases unmatched. In nucleotides, the CDR3 is TGTGCCAGCAGTGAAATGGGACAGGGGGACTTGGGTACTGAAGCTTTCTTT. Its translation is CASSEMGQGDLGTEAFF.

The V gene is TRBV2, the J gene TRBJ2-5; 11 bases match TRBD1. CDR1 and CDR2 from the germline V gene are SNHLY and FYNNEI. CDR3 size: 16 residues. With 6 bases clipped from V and 4 bases from J, the junction kept 10 bases outside the gene matches. CDR3 in amino acids: CASRFPGTGGLETQYF. CDR3 sequence (DNA): TGTGCCAGCAGATTCCCCGGGACAGGGGGGTTAGAGACCCAGTACTTC.

The table lists this clonotype with a few counts. V is TRBV27 and J is TRBJ2-1; a possible D gene is TRBD1 (5 bases). Per the germline V gene, CDR1 is MNHEY and CDR2 is SMNVEV (reference sequence). With 2 bases removed from V and 7 bases from J, the gap between germline ends came to 12 bases. This CDR3 spans 14 amino acids. The CDR3 loop is CASSLTGPGNEQFF. In DNA form, the CDR3 reads TGTGCCAGCAGTTTAACAGGTCCTGGGAATGAGCAGTTCTTC.

This clonotype was detected a few times. The chain combines TRBV6-1 with TRBJ1-2, with D unclear. V lost 11 bases, J lost 2 bases, and 15 bases lay in between. The CDR3 is 13 amino acids. Germline V gives CDR1 MNHNS, CDR2 SASEGT. As DNA, the CDR3 is TGTGCCTTCTCTCCGAACTGGAACTATGGCTACACCTTC. This codes for CAFSPNWNYGYTF.

This clonotype was detected many times. The chain has TRBV11-2 and TRBJ1-2, with TRBD1 as a possible D gene (6 bases). The V end was cut by 3 bases, the J end by 8 bases, with 16 bases between. The CDR3 is 14 residues long. In germline, CDR1 is SGHAT, CDR2 FQNNGV. CDR3 in DNA: TGTGCCAGCAGCTTGAGGCAGGGGCAGAGAGGCTACACCTTC. Protein: CASSLRQGQRGYTF.

This chain links TRBV20-1 with TRBJ1-5; D is unresolved. The germline V gene has CDR1 DFQATT and CDR2 SNEGSKA (reference sequence). This CDR3 has 12 residues. The V end lost 4 bases, the J end lost 4 bases, and 8 bases lay between the germline ends. The CDR3 reads CSATDLNQPQHF. The DNA for the CDR3 is TGCAGTGCTACGGACTTAAATCAGCCCCAGCATTTT.

This clonotype was counted only a few times. The V call is TRBV12-3 or TRBV12-4, the J call TRBJ2-4; 10 bases map to TRBD1. J was trimmed by 6 bases and V by 3 bases; bases with no gene match: 11. This CDR3 region has 17 residues. This chain's CDR3 is CASSLGTTGGWGNIQYF. In nucleotides, the CDR3 is TGTGCCAGCAGTTTGGGAACGACAGGGGGCTGGGGAAACATTCAGTACTTC.

This clonotype showed up just a few times. The CDR3 nucleotides read TGTGCCAGCAGCTTAGCTCAAAGTTATGCTACTGAAGCTTTCTTT. This gives the protein CASSLAQSYATEAFF. The V call is TRBV7-2, the J call TRBJ1-1; the D is unclear. Per germline, CDR1 SGHTA and CDR2 FQGNSA. The ends were cut back, 0 bases at V and 5 bases at J, with 13 bases in the middle. The CDR3 has 15 amino acids.

This clonotype appeared a few times. The rearrangement links TRBV27 to TRBJ1-1, with no clear D. Germline assignment: CDR1 MNHEY and CDR2 SMNVEV (reference sequence). Trimming pared 7 bases from V and 2 bases from J, leaving 17 bases between. The CDR3 length is 15 residues. The CDR3 here is CASTPRGYGNTEAFF. CDR3 nucleotide sequence: TGTGCCAGCACCCCGAGAGGATACGGTAACACTGAAGCTTTCTTT.

This clonotype was picked up a small number of times. J is TRBJ2-1 and V is TRBV7-6; 12 nucleotides line up with TRBD2. V shed 8 bases and J 7 bases; nucleotides not matched to a gene: 6. Germline CDR1 is SGHVS and CDR2 is FNYEAQ. The CDR3 runs 14 residues. The CDR3, as DNA: TGTGCCAGCCTTCTAGCGGGGGGGCGGAATGAGCAGTTCTTC. Translation: CASLLAGGRNEQFF.

This chain links TRBV7-7 with TRBJ2-2; TRBD2 agrees at 13 bases. Germline V CDR1 and CDR2: SSHAT, FNYEAQ (reference sequence). CDR3 length equals 16 residues. Germline trimming cut 5 bases from V and 7 bases from J; bases unmatched to any gene: 7. CDR3 bases: TGTGCCAGCAGCATCGGACTAGCGGGGGTAGGCGGGGAGCTGTTTTTT. This codes for CASSIGLAGVGGELFF.

In its sample, this clonotype was seen many times. The chain couples TRBV7-2 to TRBJ2-3, with a possible D match to TRBD1 (5 bases). With 6 bases removed from V and 1 base from J, the gap between germline ends came to 8 bases. This CDR3 has 13 amino acids. Germline lookup yields CDR1 SGHTA and CDR2 FQGNSA. CDR3 residues: CASRLRGTDTQYF. CDR3 nucleotides: TGTGCCAGCAGGCTCAGGGGCACAGATACGCAGTATTTT. Combining the CDR3 with reference TRBV7-2 and TRBJ2-3 gives the whole variable domain GAGVSQSPSNKVTEKGKDVELRCDPISGHTALYWYRQSLGQGLEFLIYFQGNSAPDKSGLPSDRFSAERTGGSVSTLTIQRTQQEDSAVYLCASRLRGTDTQYFGPGTRLTVL.

Notes on this clonotype: A much larger clone is a single base away; this may be a read error. The chain joins TRBV7-2 to TRBJ1-1, with a tentative D call TRBD1 (6 bases). CDR3 length: 14 amino acids. Germline CDR1 and CDR2: SGHTA and FQGNSA. CDR3 region: CAGSVRDMNTEAFF. The CDR3 DNA reads as TGTGCCGGCAGCGTCCGGGACATGAACACTGAAGCTTTCTTT.

This clonotype appeared a few times. The rearrangement joins TRBV15 to TRBJ2-1; tentative D call: TRBD2 (6 bases). The CDR3 totals 17 residues. V gave up 1 base and J gave up 5 bases, with 18 bases separating them. From germline, CDR1 is LNHNV and CDR2 YYDKDF (reference sequence). The CDR3 sequence: CATSRAGGLPPDNEQFF. CDR3 DNA: TGTGCCACCAGCAGAGCCGGGGGACTCCCACCCGACAATGAGCAGTTCTTC. Full variable domain (rest looked up from reference TRBV15 and TRBJ2-1): DAMVIQNPRYQVTQFGKPVTLSCSQTLNHNVMYWYQQKSSQAPKLLFHYYDKDFNNEADTPDNFQSRRPNTSFCFLDIRSPGLGDTAMYLCATSRAGGLPPDNEQFFGPGTRLTVL.

This clonotype was observed a few times. The chain links TRBV6-1 to TRBJ2-5; TRBD2 matches 9 bases. The V gene's germline CDR1 is MNHNS and CDR2 SASEGT. This CDR3 has 16 residues. V was pared by 5 bases and J by 1 base, with 8 bases of the junction left unmatched. The CDR3: CASSLRRAGGQETQYF. The CDR3 bases are TGTGCCAGCAGTCTCCGGAGAGCGGGGGGCCAAGAGACCCAGTACTTC.

CDR3 amino acids: CASSRRGPYEQYF. The CDR3 nucleotides read TGTGCCAGTAGTAGGAGGGGGCCGTACGAGCAGTACTTC. The chain links TRBV19 to TRBJ2-7, with D perhaps TRBD1 (7 bases). V was pared by 4 bases and J by 4 bases, with 11 bases between. The CDR3 length is 13 residues. Germline lookup yields CDR1 LNHDA and CDR2 SQIVND (reference sequence).

This clonotype was found a few times. The chain links TRBV20-1 to TRBJ2-5; 8 nucleotides align to TRBD2. The germline gives CDR1 DFQATT, CDR2 SNEGSKA (reference sequence). This CDR3 has 15 residues. The ends lost 6 bases at V and 5 bases at J; junction bases unmatched: 14. CDR3 sequence (DNA): TGCAGTGCCGCTCGGGGGGGGCCCTCCAGGGAGACCCAGTACTTC. Its protein product is CSAARGGPSRETQYF.

This clonotype was observed a few times. The chain links TRBV24-1 to TRBJ2-1; 8 bases map to TRBD1. Germline CDR1 is KGHDR and CDR2 is SFDVKD. V lost 3 bases to trimming and J lost 9 bases; unmatched junction nucleotides: 6. The length of the CDR3 is 14 residues. The CDR3 is CATSDRRGRTEQFF. The CDR3 region has the DNA TGTGCCACCAGTGATCGCAGGGGGCGAACTGAGCAGTTCTTC.

The chain combines TRBV5-1 with TRBJ2-7, with D perhaps matching TRBD1 (5 bases). Per the germline V gene, CDR1 is SGHRS and CDR2 is YFSETQ. V was pared by 1 base and J by 2 bases, with 10 bases between. The CDR3 covers 14 residues. The CDR3 sequence is CASSLNAGPYEQYF. The DNA of the CDR3 is TGCGCCAGCAGCTTGAACGCAGGGCCCTACGAGCAGTACTTC.

The sample holds many counts of this clonotype. The chain couples TRBV7-2 to TRBJ1-2; 8 bases are shared with TRBD1. The CDR3 consists of 15 residues. The germline V gene has CDR1 SGHTA and CDR2 FQGNSA. V was pared by 5 bases and J by 2 bases, with 7 bases of the junction left unmatched. The CDR3 loop reads CASSQGDRINYGYTF. The DNA for the CDR3 is TGTGCCAGCAGCCAAGGGGACAGGATCAACTATGGCTACACCTTC.

The rearrangement links TRBV27 to TRBJ2-1; 10 bases match TRBD2. This CDR3 has 19 amino acids. V shed 1 base, J shed 4 bases, and the junction held 13 bases outside the gene matches. CDR1 and CDR2 (germline): MNHEY, SMNVEV (reference sequence). The chain's CDR3 is CASSLLKLAGILIYNEQFF. The CDR3 DNA follows: TGTGCCAGCAGTTTATTGAAACTAGCGGGAATTCTTATTTACAATGAGCAGTTCTTC.